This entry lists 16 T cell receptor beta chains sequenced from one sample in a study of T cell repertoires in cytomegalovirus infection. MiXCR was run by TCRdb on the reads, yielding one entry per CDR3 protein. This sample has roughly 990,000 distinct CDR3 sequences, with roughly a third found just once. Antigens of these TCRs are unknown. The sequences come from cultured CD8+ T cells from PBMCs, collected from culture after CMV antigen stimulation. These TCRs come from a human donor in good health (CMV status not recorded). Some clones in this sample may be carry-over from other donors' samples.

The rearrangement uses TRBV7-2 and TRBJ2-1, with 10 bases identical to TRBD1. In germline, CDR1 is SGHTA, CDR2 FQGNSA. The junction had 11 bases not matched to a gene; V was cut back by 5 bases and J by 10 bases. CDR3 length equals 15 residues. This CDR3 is CASSHRDRGGIEQFF. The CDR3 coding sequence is TGTGCCAGCAGCCACCGGGACAGGGGTGGGATCGAGCAGTTCTTC.

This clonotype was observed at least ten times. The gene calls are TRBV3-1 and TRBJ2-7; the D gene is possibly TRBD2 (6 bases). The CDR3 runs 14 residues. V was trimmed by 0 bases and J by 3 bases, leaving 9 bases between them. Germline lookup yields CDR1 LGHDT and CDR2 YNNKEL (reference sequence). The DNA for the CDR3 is TGTGCCAGCAGCCAAGATCTCGGGAGCTACGAGCAGTACGTC. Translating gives CASSQDLGSYEQYV.

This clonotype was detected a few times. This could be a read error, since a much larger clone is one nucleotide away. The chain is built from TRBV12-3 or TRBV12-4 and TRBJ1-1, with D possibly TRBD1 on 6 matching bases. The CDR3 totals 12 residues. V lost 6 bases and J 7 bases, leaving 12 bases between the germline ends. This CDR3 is CASRMDSCEAFF. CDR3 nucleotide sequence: TGTGCCAGCAGAATGGACAGCTGTGAAGCTTTCTTT.

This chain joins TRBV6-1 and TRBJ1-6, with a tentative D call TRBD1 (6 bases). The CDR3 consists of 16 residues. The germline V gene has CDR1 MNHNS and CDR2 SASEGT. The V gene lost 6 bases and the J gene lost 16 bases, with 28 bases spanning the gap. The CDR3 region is CASSPGWYRDTKQLHF. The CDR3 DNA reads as TGTGCCAGCAGCCCCGGCTGGTACCGGGACACCAAACAACTCCACTTT.

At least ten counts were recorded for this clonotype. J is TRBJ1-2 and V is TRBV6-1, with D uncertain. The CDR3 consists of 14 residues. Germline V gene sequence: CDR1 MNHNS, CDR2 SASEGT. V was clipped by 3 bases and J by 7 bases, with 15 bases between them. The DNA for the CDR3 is TGTGCCAGCAGTGAGGTCAGGTCTGTACGTGGCTACACCTTC. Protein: CASSEVRSVRGYTF.

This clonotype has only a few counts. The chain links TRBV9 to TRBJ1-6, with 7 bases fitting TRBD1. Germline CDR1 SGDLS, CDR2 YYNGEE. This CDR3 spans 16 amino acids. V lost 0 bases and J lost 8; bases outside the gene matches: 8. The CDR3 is CASSVATGTEHSPLHF. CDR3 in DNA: TGTGCCAGCAGCGTAGCTACCGGGACAGAGCATTCACCCCTCCACTTT.

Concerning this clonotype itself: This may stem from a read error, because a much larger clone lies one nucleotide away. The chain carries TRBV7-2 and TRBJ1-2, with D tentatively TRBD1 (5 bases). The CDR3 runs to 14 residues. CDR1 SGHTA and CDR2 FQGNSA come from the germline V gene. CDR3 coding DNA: TGTGCCAGCAGCGAGACAGAATTTAACTATGGCCACACCTTC. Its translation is CASSETEFNYGHTF.

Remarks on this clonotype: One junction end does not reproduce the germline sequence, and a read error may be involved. The chain's CDR3 is CANSPWSGATNEQFF. CDR3 sequence (DNA): TGTGCCAACAGCCCCTGGAGCGGGGCCACCAATGAGCAGTTCTTC. The chain has TRBV9 and TRBJ2-1; 7 bases align to TRBD2. CDR3 size: 15 residues. In germline, CDR1 is SGDLS, CDR2 YYNGEE.

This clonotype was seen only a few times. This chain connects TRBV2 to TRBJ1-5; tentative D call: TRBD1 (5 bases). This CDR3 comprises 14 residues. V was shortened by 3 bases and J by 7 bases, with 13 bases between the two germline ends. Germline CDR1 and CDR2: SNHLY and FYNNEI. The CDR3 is CASSEEGIRQPQHF. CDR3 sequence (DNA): TGTGCCAGCAGTGAGGAGGGGATACGGCAGCCCCAGCATTTT. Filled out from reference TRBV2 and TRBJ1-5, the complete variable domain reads EPEVTQTPSHQVTQMGQEVILRCVPISNHLYFYWYRQILGQKVEFLVSFYNNEISEKSEIFDDQFSVERPDGSNFTLKIRSTKLEDSAMYFCASSEEGIRQPQHFGDGTRLSIL.

CDR3: CASGPTSGANVLTF. DNA of the CDR3: TGTGCCAGCGGACCGACCTCTGGGGCCAACGTCCTGACTTTC. The genes are TRBV5-4 and TRBJ2-6; D gene ambiguous. The CDR3 totals 14 residues. The V end was cut by 7 bases, the J end by 0 bases, with 8 bases between. CDR1 is SGHNT, CDR2 YYREEE, per germline (reference sequence).

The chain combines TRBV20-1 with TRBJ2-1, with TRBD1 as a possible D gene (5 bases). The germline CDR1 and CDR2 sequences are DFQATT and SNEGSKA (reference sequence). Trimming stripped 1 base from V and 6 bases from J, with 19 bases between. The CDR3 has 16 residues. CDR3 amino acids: CSARVRRAGFINEQFF. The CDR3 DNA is TGCAGTGCTAGAGTCAGAAGGGCAGGGTTTATCAATGAGCAGTTCTTC.

The CDR3, as DNA: TGCGCCAGCAGCCAAGCCCCGGCCGGGGGAGATGAGCAGTTCTTC. It codes for CASSQAPAGGDEQFF. The V and J genes are TRBV4-1 and TRBJ2-1; tentatively, D is TRBD2 (6 bases). CDR1 is MGHRA and CDR2 is YSYEKL in the germline V gene. The V gene lost 1 base and the J gene lost 8 bases, with 15 bases spanning the gap. The CDR3 length is 15 residues.

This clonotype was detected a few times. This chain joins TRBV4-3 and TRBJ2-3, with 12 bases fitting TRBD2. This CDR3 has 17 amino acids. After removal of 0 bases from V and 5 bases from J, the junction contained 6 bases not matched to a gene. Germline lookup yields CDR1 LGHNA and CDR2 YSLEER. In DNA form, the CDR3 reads TGCGCCAGCAGCCAAGATTTGACTAGCGGGGGAAGAGATACGCAGTATTTT. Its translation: CASSQDLTSGGRDTQYF.

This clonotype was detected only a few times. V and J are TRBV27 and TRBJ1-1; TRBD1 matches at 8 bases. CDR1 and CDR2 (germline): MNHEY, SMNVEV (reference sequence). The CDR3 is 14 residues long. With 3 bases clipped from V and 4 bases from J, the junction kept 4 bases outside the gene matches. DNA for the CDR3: TGTGCCAGCAGTTTGGGACAGGTGCTCACTGAAGCTTTCTTT. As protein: CASSLGQVLTEAFF.

This CDR3 is CASSIVQVDYNEQFF. In DNA form, the CDR3 reads TGTGCCAGTAGTATAGTACAGGTGGACTACAATGAGCAGTTCTTC. The chain links TRBV19 to TRBJ2-1, with D tentatively TRBD1 (5 bases). The V end was cut by 1 base, the J end by 3 bases, with 10 bases between. The CDR3 is made up of 15 amino acids. CDR1 and CDR2 from the germline V gene are LNHDA and SQIVND (reference sequence). Based on the CDR3 plus reference TRBV19 and TRBJ2-1, the full variable domain is DGGITQSPKYLFRKEGQNVTLSCEQNLNHDAMYWYRQDPGQGLRLIYYSQIVNDFQKGDIAEGYSVSREKKESFPLTVTSAQKNPTAFYLCASSIVQVDYNEQFFGPGTRLTVL.

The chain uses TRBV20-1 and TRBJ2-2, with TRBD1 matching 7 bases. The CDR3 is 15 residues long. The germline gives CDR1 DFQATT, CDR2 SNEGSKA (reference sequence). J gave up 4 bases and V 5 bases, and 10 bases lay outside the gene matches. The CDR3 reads CSARLGTVGTGELFF. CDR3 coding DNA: TGCAGTGCTCGACTCGGGACAGTTGGCACCGGGGAGCTGTTTTTT.